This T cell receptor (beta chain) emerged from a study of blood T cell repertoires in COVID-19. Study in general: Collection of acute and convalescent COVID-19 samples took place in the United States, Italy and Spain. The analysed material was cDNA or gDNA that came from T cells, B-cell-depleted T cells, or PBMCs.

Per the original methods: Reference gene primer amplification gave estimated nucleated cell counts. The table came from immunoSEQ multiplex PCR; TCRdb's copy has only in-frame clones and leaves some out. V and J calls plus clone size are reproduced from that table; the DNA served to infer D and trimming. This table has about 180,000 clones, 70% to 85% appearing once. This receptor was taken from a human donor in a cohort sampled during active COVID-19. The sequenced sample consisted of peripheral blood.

The CDR3 loop reads CASSLKGADTQYF. DNA of the CDR3: TGTGCCAGCAGTCTTAAGGGGGCAGATACGCAGTATTTT. V and J are TRBV12-3 or TRBV12-4 and TRBJ2-3, with D possibly being TRBD1 (6 bases). Trimming pared 5 bases from V and 4 bases from J, leaving 10 bases between. CDR3 length equals 13 residues.